This T cell receptor (beta chain) was identified in a study of T cell repertoires in cytomegalovirus infection. For the study at large: The authors used CMV epitopes that were HLA-C-restricted (recently identified) and HLA-B-restricted (well studied). Based on public TCR beta signatures, there were indications of CMV infection and of a matching HLA type. Study-level results: HLA-C-restricted CMV-specific TCR beta clonotypes prevailed in the ex vivo response. The study identified carriers of CMV plus the relevant HLA from cumulative public TCR beta family frequency.

Trimming shortened V by 2 bases and J by 0 bases, and 11 bases separated the two germline ends. There are 15 residues in the CDR3. CDR1 and CDR2 (germline): MDHEN, SYDVKM. TCRdb itself ran the reads through MiXCR, one entry per CDR3 protein. The sample lists hundreds of thousands of distinct CDR3 sequences, approximately 42% occurring once. This clonotype turned up a few times. Its antigen is unidentified. The source is a human donor in good health (CMV status not recorded). Some clones in this sample may be carry-over from other donors' samples. The J gene is TRBJ2-7, the V gene TRBV28; D might be TRBD2 (6 bases). This specimen was cultured PBMCs, taken from culture after CMV antigen stimulation. In DNA, the CDR3 is TGTGCCAGCAGTTTACCGGGACTTACCTCCTACGAGCAGTACTTC. Residues: CASSLPGLTSYEQYF.